These T cell receptor beta chains were read from a single sample in a study of cytomegalovirus exposure and HLA in healthy donors. TCRdb's copy holds only in-frame clones and misses some; the assay was immunoSEQ multiplex PCR. This sample has around 80,000 clones, with 65% to 75% found just once. The material sequenced was PBMCs. These receptors were collected from a man aged 35-49 years in good health and CMV-seropositive. Both conserved end residues are part of each CDR3. A D gene is named only where the DNA matches it firmly. Size tells how often a clone was seen (once, few, many) or the class of an expanded clone, and some rows leave it out.

few,TRBV18,12,NA,TRBJ2-5,TGTGCCAGCTCGGAAGGGGGAGAGACCCAGTACTTC,CASSEGGETQYF
NA,TRBV7-9,13,NA,TRBJ2-2,TGTGCCAGCAGCTTATTAAACACCGGGGAGCTGTTTTTT,CASSLLNTGELFF
NA,TRBV5-8,14,TRBD2,TRBJ2-1,TGTGCCAGCAGCTCATGGGCGGGGGAAGGGGAGCAGTTCTTC,CASSSWAGEGEQFF
NA,TRBV7-9,16,TRBD2,TRBJ2-5,TGTGCCAGCAGCTATGCTAGCGGGGGGGCCACAGAGACCCAGTACTTC,CASSYASGGATETQYF
NA,TRBV19,13,NA,TRBJ1-1,TGTGCCAGTAGCCGGGACATCAACACTGAAGCTTTCTTT,CASSRDINTEAFF
NA,TRBV27,13,TRBD2,TRBJ2-7,TGTGCCAGCAGTTTAAGCGGGAGCTACGAGCAGTACTTC,CASSLSGSYEQYF
NA,TRBV7-8,15,TRBD1,TRBJ2-5,TGTGCCAGCAGCTTAAGGGACAGGGAACAAGAGACCCAGTACTTC,CASSLRDREQETQYF
NA,TRBV7-9,16,NA,TRBJ1-2,TGTGCCAGCAGCTTAGCGCCGGGGGAGACTAACTATGGCTACACCTTC,CASSLAPGETNYGYTF
NA,TRBV27,13,TRBD2,TRBJ2-7,TGTGCCAGCAGTTTTCGCGGGGGGGTCGAGCAGTACTTC,CASSFRGGVEQYF
NA,TRBV7-9,15,NA,TRBJ2-7,TGTGCCAGCAGCCAGAAGACAGGCCCTCCCTACGAGCAGTACTTC,CASSQKTGPPYEQYF
NA,TRBV5-4,15,TRBD1,TRBJ2-7,TGTGCCAGCAGCTTGGCGGACAGGGCCCCCTACGAGCAGTACTTC,CASSLADRAPYEQYF
NA,TRBV4-2,14,TRBD1,TRBJ2-3,TGTGCCAGCAGCAACAAGGGGGCGACAGATACGCAGTATTTT,CASSNKGATDTQYF
NA,TRBV5-1,15,TRBD1,TRBJ2-3,TGCGCCAGCAGCTCGGGACAGGGACCCACAGATATGCAGTATTTT,CASSSGQGPTDMQYF
NA,TRBV5-1,14,TRBD1,TRBJ1-2,TGCGCCAGCAGCTTGGGACAGGGGCGCGTTGGCTACACCTTC,CASSLGQGRVGYTF
NA,TRBV6-5,11,NA,TRBJ2-5,TGTGCCACCGCGGGGAGAGCGACCCAGTACTTC,CATAGRATQYF
few,TRBV6-5,13,NA,TRBJ2-4,TGTGCCAGCAGTGGGCAGAACGGGGACATTCAGTACTTC,CASSGQNGDIQYF
NA,TRBV7-2,18,TRBD2,TRBJ2-1,TGTGCCAGCAGCTTATCTAATAGCGGGGGGCTCTTATCTGATGAGCAGTTCTTC,CASSLSNSGGLLSDEQFF
NA,TRBV10-3,13,TRBD2,TRBJ2-5,TGTGCCATCAGTGAGTCCGGGAGGGAGACCCAGTACTTC,CAISESGRETQYF
NA,TRBV19,15,TRBD1,TRBJ2-2,TGTGCCAGTAGTCTTGGACAGGGTAGAGGCGGGGAGCTGTTTTTT,CASSLGQGRGGELFF
few,TRBV4-1,16,TRBD2,TRBJ2-1,TGCGCCAGCAGCCAGAGATCTAGCGGGGGATACAATGAGCAGTTCTTC,CASSQRSSGGYNEQFF
NA,TRBV25-1,18,TRBD2,TRBJ2-1,TGTGCCAGCAGTGCCGGGACTAGCGGTTCCAGCTCCTACAATGAGCAGTTCTTC,CASSAGTSGSSSYNEQFF
NA,TRBV9,15,NA,TRBJ1-3,TGTGCCAGCAGCCCAGACGGGGGGGCCGTAAACACCATATATTTT,CASSPDGGAVNTIYF
NA,TRBV15,16,NA,TRBJ2-4,TGTGCCACCAGCAGAGCCGGCGGCTCTGCCAAAAACATTCAGTACTTC,CATSRAGGSAKNIQYF
once,TRBV30,16,TRBD1,TRBJ1-4,TGTGCCTGGAGTGCGGGACAGGGGGCGTCTAATGAAAAACTGTTTTTT,CAWSAGQGASNEKLFF
NA,TRBV2,14,NA,TRBJ2-1,TGTGCCAGCAGGGAGGGACCGAACTACAATGAGCAGTTCTTC,CASREGPNYNEQFF
NA,TRBV6-5,15,TRBD1,TRBJ1-2,TGTGCCAGCAGTTCATTGGACAGGCTCAACTATGGCTACACCTTC,CASSSLDRLNYGYTF
NA,TRBV6-5,13,NA,TRBJ2-1,TGTGCCAGCAGTCGATATAAGCGGAATGAGCAGTTCTTC,CASSRYKRNEQFF
NA,TRBV9,12,NA,TRBJ2-7,TGTGCCAGCAGCGGGAGCTCCTACGAGCAGTACTTC,CASSGSSYEQYF
NA,TRBV20-1,11,NA,TRBJ2-7,TGCAGTGCTAGTCCAATCTACGAGCAGTACTTC,CSASPIYEQYF
NA,TRBV29-1,13,NA,TRBJ2-3,TGCAGCGTTGACAGGGCCCAGGGAGATACGCAGTATTTT,CSVDRAQGDTQYF
once,TRBV30,13,NA,TRBJ1-5,TGTGCCTGGAGTTATGAGGACAATCAGCCCCAGCATTTT,CAWSYEDNQPQHF
NA,TRBV27,13,NA,TRBJ2-3,TGTGCCAGCAGTTTCAGGGTGTCAGATACGCAGTATTTT,CASSFRVSDTQYF
NA,TRBV7-9,15,TRBD1,TRBJ1-6,TGTGCCAGCAGCTCTCCTGACAGGGGTGATTCACCCCTCCACTTT,CASSSPDRGDSPLHF
NA,TRBV6-5,15,NA,TRBJ1-1,TGTGCCAGCAGTTACCTCCCCGGCGGGGGAACTGAAGCTTTCTTT,CASSYLPGGGTEAFF
few,TRBV11-2,17,NA,TRBJ2-2,TGTGCCAGCAGCCCCGGGGGTTGGGAAACGAACACCGGGGAGCTGTTTTTT,CASSPGGWETNTGELFF
NA,TRBV19,14,NA,TRBJ2-7,TGTGCCAGTAGTATTGCGGGGTTTCAATACGAGCAGTACTTC,CASSIAGFQYEQYF
NA,TRBV11-2,15,NA,TRBJ2-1,TGTGCCAGCAGCTTAGGACAGATCGGCCACAATGAGCAGTTCTTC,CASSLGQIGHNEQFF
NA,TRBV4-3,16,NA,TRBJ2-7,TGCGCCAGCAGCCAAGATCCGCCACCCGGAGGGTACGAGCAGTACTTC,CASSQDPPPGGYEQYF
few,TRBV30,13,NA,TRBJ1-2,TGTGCCTGGAAGGCCCGGGTACTGCATGGCTACACCTTC,CAWKARVLHGYTF
NA,TRBV27,13,TRBD1,TRBJ2-7,TGTGCCAGCAGTTTACCAGGGGGCGACGAGCAGTACTTC,CASSLPGGDEQYF
few,TRBV6-5,13,NA,TRBJ2-1,TGTGCCAGCAGTTACGTTTGGGGGCATGAGCAGTTCTTC,CASSYVWGHEQFF
NA,TRBV9,14,TRBD2,TRBJ2-1,TGTGCCAGCAGCGTAGGTACTAGCGGCAATGAGCAGTTCTTC,CASSVGTSGNEQFF
NA,TRBV11-2,18,NA,TRBJ1-6,TGTGCCAGCAGCCCTATGAATAGCGGGGGGTCCTATAATTCACCCCTCCACTTT,CASSPMNSGGSYNSPLHF
NA,TRBV5-1,14,TRBD2,TRBJ2-7,TGCGCCAGCACCCCGACTAGCGGGGGTTACGAGCAGTACTTC,CASTPTSGGYEQYF
NA,TRBV6-5,15,TRBD2,TRBJ2-3,TGTGCCAGCAGTTACTCTAGCGGGTTTACAGATACGCAGTATTTT,CASSYSSGFTDTQYF
NA,TRBV11-2,14,NA,TRBJ2-1,TGTGCCAGCAGCTTGACAGCTCAGGATGGAGAGCAGTTCTTC,CASSLTAQDGEQFF
NA,TRBV9,15,TRBD2,TRBJ2-7,TGTGCCAGCAGCATGAGCGGGGGGCTTTCCTACGAGCAGTACTTC,CASSMSGGLSYEQYF
NA,TRBV15,15,NA,TRBJ2-5,TGTGCCACCAGCAGGGGAGCGGTGAGCCAAGAGACCCAGTACTTC,CATSRGAVSQETQYF
NA,TRBV6-5,12,TRBD1,TRBJ1-2,TGTGCCAGCAGTCTGGGGACAGGTGGCTACACCTTC,CASSLGTGGYTF
NA,TRBV27,15,NA,TRBJ1-5,TGTGCCAGCAGTTTAGGCAGCAGAGGGCGTCAGCCCCAGCATTTT,CASSLGSRGRQPQHF
NA,TRBV9,14,NA,TRBJ1-5,TGTGCCAGCAGCGGTGGGCCAAACAATCAGCCCCAGCATTTT,CASSGGPNNQPQHF
NA,TRBV28,14,TRBD1,TRBJ1-1,TGTGCCAGCAGAGGGGGACAGTTCCACACTGAAGCTTTCTTT,CASRGGQFHTEAFF
once,TRBV6-6,15,TRBD1,TRBJ2-1,TGTGCCAGCAGTTATAACAGGGGCCCCCAATATGAGCAGTTCTTC,CASSYNRGPQYEQFF
NA,TRBV5-5,13,NA,TRBJ2-5,TGTGCCAGCAGCTTGGGAACAGAAGAGACCCAGTACTTC,CASSLGTEETQYF
NA,TRBV2,14,NA,TRBJ2-3,TGTGCCAGCAGTGTCAAGGACATGACAGATACGCAGTATTTT,CASSVKDMTDTQYF
NA,TRBV6-5,12,TRBD1,TRBJ1-2,TGTGCCAGCAGGCCGGGACAGGGGGACTACACCTTC,CASRPGQGDYTF
NA,TRBV30,13,TRBD1,TRBJ2-7,TGTGCCTGGAGCGACAGGGGGGCTTGGGAGCAGTACTTC,CAWSDRGAWEQYF
few,TRBV18,14,NA,TRBJ1-2,TGTGCCAGCTCAGGGGACACCCGTAACTATGGCTACACCTTC,CASSGDTRNYGYTF